These 17 T cell receptor beta chains came from one sample sequenced in a study of CD8+CD57+ T cells in acquired aplastic anemia. All sequencing subjects had displayed CD8+CD57+ cell expansion on flow cytometry. Genomic DNA provided the template from which TCR beta VDJ and CDR3 profiles were obtained. In TCRdb, the reads were re-called with MiXCR into one record per CDR3 protein. The top ten clones hold roughly 2.8% of a sample with 150,000 or so distinct CDR3 sequences, 40% to 50% of them seen once. The specimen sequenced was sorted CD4+, CD8+, or CD8+CD57+ T cells (not recorded which) from PBMCs. These receptors were obtained from a human donor with aplastic anemia.

This chain uses TRBV29-1 with TRBJ2-7, with 11 bases identical to TRBD1. V lost 6 bases and J lost 7; bases outside the gene matches: 11. Per germline, CDR1 SQVTM and CDR2 ANQGSEA. This CDR3 contains 14 residues. The chain's CDR3 is CSVVPGQGVWEQYF. The CDR3 coding sequence is TGCAGCGTAGTTCCGGGACAGGGGGTTTGGGAGCAGTACTTC.

This clonotype occurred a few times. The chain has TRBV5-4 and TRBJ2-3; D possibly matches TRBD1 or TRBD2 (5 bases each). This CDR3 contains 14 residues. Trimming cost V 9 bases and J 1 base, with 15 bases left between them. The germline CDR1 and CDR2 sequences are SGHNT and YYREEE (reference sequence). The CDR3 loop reads CATPGPPGTDTQYF. DNA for the CDR3: TGTGCCACCCCGGGACCCCCGGGCACAGATACGCAGTATTTT.

The table lists this clonotype with a count of one. This chain links TRBV30 with TRBJ1-2, with D unclear. The length of the CDR3 is 11 residues. Trimming removed 4 bases from V and 3 bases from J, with 6 bases in between. Germline CDR1 and CDR2: GTSNPN and SVGIG (reference sequence). The CDR3 bases are TGTGCCTGGACGGAGTACTATGGCTACACCTTC. Protein product: CAWTEYYGYTF. Using reference TRBV30 and TRBJ1-2 for the parts outside the CDR3, the full variable domain is SQTIHQWPATLVQPVGSPLSLECTVEGTSNPNLYWYRQAAGRGLQLLFYSVGIGQISSEVPQNLSASRPQDRQFILSSKKLLLSDSGFYLCAWTEYYGYTFGSGTRLTVV.

The chain carries TRBV7-9 and TRBJ1-1; D gene uncertain. CDR1 is SEHNR and CDR2 is FQNEAQ in the germline V gene (reference sequence). This CDR3 region has 13 residues. Trimming took off 5 bases at V and 5 bases at J, with 12 bases between the two ends. In DNA form, the CDR3 reads TGTGCCAGCAGCCAAGAAGGGCGGACTGAAGCTTTCTTT. Translating it yields CASSQEGRTEAFF. Drawing the rest from reference TRBV7-9 and TRBJ1-1, the complete variable domain is DTGVSQNPRHKITKRGQNVTFRCDPISEHNRLYWYRQTLGQGPEFLTYFQNEAQLEKSRLLSDRFSAERPKGSFSTLEIQRTEQGDSAMYLCASSQEGRTEAFFGQGTRLTVV.

The table lists this clonotype with a few counts. The gene calls are TRBV19 and TRBJ2-7; TRBD1 or TRBD2 may be the D gene (5 bases each). From germline, CDR1 is LNHDA and CDR2 SQIVND (reference sequence). This CDR3 spans 13 amino acids. The V gene lost 3 bases and the J gene lost 3 bases, with 9 bases spanning the gap. In nucleotides, the CDR3 is TGTGCCAGTAGTATCGGGACGGGCTACGAGCAGTACTTC. Residues: CASSIGTGYEQYF.

This clonotype was observed at least ten times. V gene TRBV20-1 combines with J gene TRBJ2-5; the D gene is possibly TRBD2 (6 bases). The germline gives CDR1 DFQATT, CDR2 SNEGSKA (reference sequence). V dropped 4 bases and J dropped 2 bases, with 20 bases sitting between them. The CDR3 is made up of 16 amino acids. The CDR3 protein is CSATPLATSGQETQYF. The CDR3 coding sequence is TGCAGTGCTACACCACTAGCCACCTCGGGGCAAGAGACCCAGTACTTC.

V is TRBV19 and J is TRBJ1-2, with D maybe TRBD1 (5 bases). Trimming stripped 3 bases from V and 0 bases from J, with 11 bases between. Germline values: CDR1 LNHDA, CDR2 SQIVND (reference sequence). This CDR3 contains 15 residues. This CDR3 reads CASSMGQLSNYGYTF. The CDR3 bases are TGTGCCAGTAGTATGGGGCAGCTATCTAACTATGGCTACACCTTC.

J is TRBJ1-1 and V is TRBV2; 9 positions match TRBD1. The CDR3 loop spans 13 amino acids. In germline, CDR1 is SNHLY, CDR2 FYNNEI. V shed 5 bases and J 6 bases; nucleotides not matched to a gene: 4. DNA for the CDR3: TGTGCCAGCAGTCGGACAGGGGCCTCTGAAGCTTTCTTT. It encodes CASSRTGASEAFF.

This rearrangement joins TRBV6-1 to TRBJ2-6, with D possibly being TRBD2 (6 bases). Deletions cut 7 bases from V and 2 bases from J, with 12 bases between. CDR3 length: 15 residues. Germline V CDR1 and CDR2: MNHNS, SASEGT. CDR3 in amino acids: CASTHPGAGANVLTF. In DNA, the CDR3 is TGTGCCAGCACCCACCCGGGGGCTGGGGCCAACGTCCTGACTTTC.

Regarding this clonotype: This sequence may be a read error, since a much larger clone differs from it by one base. The V gene is TRBV3-1, the J gene TRBJ1-1; 9 nucleotides line up with TRBD1. Trimming removed 0 bases from V and 7 bases from J; junction bases left unmatched: 6. The germline gives CDR1 LGHDT, CDR2 YNNKEL (reference sequence). The CDR3 covers 15 residues. The CDR3 DNA reads TGTGCCAGCAGCCAAGATCGGACAGGGGCAGTTGAAGCTTTCTTT. Protein product: CASSQDRTGAVEAFF. The full variable domain, completed using reference TRBV3-1 and TRBJ1-1, is DTAVSQTPKYLVTQMGNDKSIKCEQNLGHDTMYWYKQDSKKFLKIMFSYNNKELIINETVPNRFSPKSPDKAHLNLHINSLELGDSAVYFCASSQDRTGAVEAFFGQGTRLTVV.

The chain couples TRBV24-1 to TRBJ1-4; 8 bases align to TRBD1. From germline, CDR1 is KGHDR and CDR2 SFDVKD. The V and J ends lost 7 bases and 0 bases, in that order; junction bases with no gene match: 6. The CDR3 runs to 16 residues. The CDR3 bases are TGTGCCACCAGCCCAGGACAGGGCGCAACTAATGAAAAACTGTTTTTT. This codes for CATSPGQGATNEKLFF.

The CDR3 region is CASSLARASVRLETQYF. The DNA for the CDR3 is TGTGCCAGCAGCTTAGCGAGGGCTAGCGTAAGACTAGAGACCCAGTACTTC. The chain recombines TRBV7-9 with TRBJ2-5, with TRBD2 as a possible D gene (6 bases). Trimming stripped 0 bases from V and 4 bases from J, with 18 bases between. CDR3 size: 17 residues. The germline V gene encodes CDR1 SEHNR and CDR2 FQNEAQ (reference sequence). The whole variable domain, remainder taken from reference TRBV7-9 and TRBJ2-5, is DTGVSQNPRHKITKRGQNVTFRCDPISEHNRLYWYRQTLGQGPEFLTYFQNEAQLEKSRLLSDRFSAERPKGSFSTLEIQRTEQGDSAMYLCASSLARASVRLETQYFGPGTRLLVL.

The chain carries TRBV9 and TRBJ1-5; TRBD1 might be the D (5 bases). V shed 1 base and J shed 5 bases, with 13 bases lying between them. Germline V CDR1 and CDR2: SGDLS, YYNGEE. CDR3 length equals 15 residues. The CDR3 sequence: CASSVKGDQYQPQHF. CDR3 DNA: TGTGCCAGCAGCGTAAAAGGGGATCAGTATCAGCCCCAGCATTTT.

The chain has TRBV19 and TRBJ1-5; D is unresolved. Trimming took 4 bases from V and 5 from J, leaving 9 bases between them. The CDR3 extends over 13 amino acids. Germline CDR1 and CDR2: LNHDA and SQIVND (reference sequence). CDR3 nucleotide sequence: TGTGCCAGTAGTACAGGTCGGGATCAGCCCCAGCATTTT. Protein: CASSTGRDQPQHF.

The rearrangement uses TRBV10-3 and TRBJ1-5, with a tentative D call TRBD1 (6 bases). This CDR3 is built from 19 residues. V was trimmed by 0 bases and J by 0 bases, leaving 18 bases between them. Germline V gene lookup returns CDR1 ENHRY and CDR2 SYGVKD. CDR3 in amino acids: CAISESPSAGQHSNQPQHF. CDR3 coding DNA: TGTGCCATCAGTGAGTCCCCCTCAGCGGGACAACATAGCAATCAGCCCCAGCATTTT.

This clonotype was seen only once. Mismatch with germline at one junction end may stem from a read error. This rearrangement joins TRBV7-8 to TRBJ2-7, with D tentatively TRBD1 (6 bases). Germline loops: CDR1 SGHVS, CDR2 FQNEAQ. This CDR3 is 14 amino acids long. In nucleotides, the CDR3 is TGTGCCAGCGGCTCACAGGGTTCGGCCTACGAGCGGTACTTC. This sequence encodes CASGSQGSAYERYF.

Ten or more counts support this clonotype. The genes are TRBV5-6 and TRBJ2-1, with no clear D. The V end lost 3 bases, the J end lost 6 bases, and 13 bases lay between the germline ends. The CDR3 runs to 14 residues. Per the germline V gene, CDR1 is SGHDT and CDR2 is YYEEEE. The CDR3 bases are TGTGCCAGCAGCTGGCCTAGTCTCGGCAATGAGCAGTTCTTC. It encodes CASSWPSLGNEQFF.